The clone carrying this T cell receptor beta chain was found a few times. Its antigen remains unidentified. Generated by immunoSEQ multiplex PCR, the TCRdb table keeps only in-frame clones and is missing some. The sample shows around 45,000 clones, roughly 76% of them seen only once. This sample is drawn from a study of radiotherapy plus CTLA-4 blockade in lung cancer. The wider study: Objective responses were recorded in about 18% of patients, with disease control recorded in 25% to 35%.

Those patients who had chemo-refractory metastatic non-small-cell lung cancer were given focal radiation along with CTLA-4 blockade through ipilimumab. Germline CDR1 reads SGHNT; CDR2 reads YENEEA. V lost 3 bases to trimming and J lost 8 bases; unmatched junction nucleotides: 4. The CDR3 covers 15 residues. Study-wide findings and caveats: There was expansion of tumor-derived TCR clones in blood after radiotherapy plus ipilimumab.

The origin of this receptor is a human donor with non-small cell lung cancer who had a complete response to radiotherapy plus ipilimumab. The material sequenced was peripheral blood, taken from a patient treated with radiotherapy plus ipilimumab. The genes are TRBV11-3 and TRBJ2-1, with 13 bases that match TRBD2. CDR3: CASSFGLAGEDEQFF. The CDR3 DNA follows: TGTGCCAGCAGCTTTGGACTAGCGGGGGAGGATGAGCAGTTCTTC.